What follows are 29 T cell receptor beta chains derived from one specimen sequenced in a study of T cell responses to AZD1222 COVID-19 vaccine. TCRdb keeps only in-frame clones here, not all; method: immunoSEQ multiplex PCR. There are about 160,000 clones in the sample; about 91% occur only once, and roughly 4.4% lies in the top ten. This specimen was peripheral blood, taken on day 0 of MenACWY control vaccination. All receptors derive from an adult in good health.

The chain links TRBV20-1 to TRBJ2-7, with D unresolved. Trimming took 3 bases from V and 6 from J, leaving 9 bases between them. CDR1 and CDR2 (germline): DFQATT, SNEGSKA (reference sequence). The CDR3 covers 11 residues. The CDR3, as DNA: TGCAGTGCTAGTGCCGGGCGCGAGCAGTACTTC. Its protein product is CSASAGREQYF.

The chain employs TRBV7-8 and TRBJ1-5; the match to TRBD1 covers 7 bases. This CDR3 has 16 residues. The ends lost 0 bases at V and 3 bases at J; junction bases unmatched: 5. Germline V gene sequence: CDR1 SGHVS, CDR2 FQNEAQ. In DNA form, the CDR3 reads TGTGCCAGCAGCTTAGCTCGGCAGGGGGTCAATCAGCCCCAGCATTTT. Amino acid sequence: CASSLARQGVNQPQHF.

The genes are TRBV11-2 and TRBJ1-1, with a possible D match to TRBD1 (5 bases). The CDR3 is made up of 13 amino acids. Per germline, CDR1 SGHAT and CDR2 FQNNGV. V was pared by 0 bases and J by 12 bases, with 14 bases between. The CDR3 bases are TGTGCCAGCAGCTTAGAGACCAGGGAGGAAACTTTCTTT. As protein: CASSLETREETFF.

This clone was counted a few times. This chain joins TRBV5-4 and TRBJ2-7; TRBD1 agrees at 7 bases. This CDR3 has 14 residues. Germline CDR1 is SGHNT and CDR2 is YYREEE (reference sequence). V shed 3 bases and J 0 bases; nucleotides not matched to a gene: 3. CDR3 amino acids: CASSSRTGSYEQYF. The CDR3 DNA reads TGTGCCAGCAGCTCCAGGACAGGCTCCTACGAGCAGTACTTC.

The rearrangement uses TRBV30 and TRBJ1-5; D ambiguous. In germline, CDR1 is GTSNPN, CDR2 SVGIG (reference sequence). The CDR3 loop spans 14 amino acids. The V end lost 0 bases, the J end lost 3 bases, and 9 bases lay between the germline ends. The CDR3 loop is CAWSVKGNNQPQHF. The DNA for the CDR3 is TGTGCCTGGAGTGTAAAAGGGAACAATCAGCCCCAGCATTTT.

This clone was recorded only once. The rearrangement links TRBV24-1 to TRBJ1-5; 9 bases agree with TRBD1. The germline V gene has CDR1 KGHDR and CDR2 SFDVKD. The CDR3 has 17 residues. Losses at the gene ends were 4 bases for V and 3 bases for J; bases not matched to a gene: 9. The DNA for the CDR3 is TGTGCCACCAGTGAGGCCGGACAGGGGTCCCACAATCAGCCCCAGCATTTT. Its protein product is CATSEAGQGSHNQPQHF.

This chain uses TRBV29-1 with TRBJ1-2, with TRBD1 identical over 7 bases. V shed 7 bases and J 7 bases; nucleotides not matched to a gene: 21. Germline CDR1 is SQVTM and CDR2 is ANQGSEA. This CDR3 region has 16 residues. The CDR3 reads CSEIGQVGTGGGGYTF. The DNA for the CDR3 is TGCAGCGAGATAGGACAGGTCGGCACCGGCGGAGGTGGCTACACCTTC.

The CDR3, as DNA: TGCGCCAGCAGCCAAGATACGGGAGTCACCGGGGAGCTGTTTTTT. Translated, it gives CASSQDTGVTGELFF. This rearrangement joins TRBV4-1 to TRBJ2-2; D might be TRBD2 (6 bases). The length of the CDR3 is 15 residues. Germline lookup yields CDR1 MGHRA and CDR2 YSYEKL. Trimming took 0 bases from V and 4 from J, leaving 9 bases between them.

This clone was found a few times. V gene TRBV6-4 combines with J gene TRBJ1-3; a possible D gene is TRBD1 (5 bases). Germline V lookup: CDR1 MRHNA, CDR2 SNTAGT. The CDR3 covers 14 residues. Trimming stripped 4 bases from V and 4 bases from J, with 11 bases between. Written as DNA, the CDR3 is TGTGCCAGCAGTGGCGGGGCCTCGGGAAACACCATATATTTT. Amino acid sequence: CASSGGASGNTIYF.

This chain uses TRBV10-3 with TRBJ1-5, with a possible D match to TRBD1 (5 bases). The germline V and J ends were trimmed by 2 bases and 0 bases, with 11 bases remaining between them. The CDR3 loop spans 16 amino acids. In germline, CDR1 is ENHRY, CDR2 SYGVKD. CDR3 sequence reads: CAISETGTGSNQPQHF. CDR3 in DNA: TGTGCCATCAGTGAGACCGGGACCGGTAGCAATCAGCCCCAGCATTTT.

As to this clone: Other DNA sequences in this sample translate to the same CDR3. The chain combines TRBV5-1 with TRBJ2-1, with D perhaps assigned TRBD1 or TRBD2 (5 bases each). Germline V gene data show CDR1 as SGHRS and CDR2 as YFSETQ. Trimming pared 0 bases from V and 7 bases from J, leaving 5 bases between. There are 12 residues in the CDR3. The CDR3 here is CASSLGGNEQFF. CDR3 sequence (DNA): TGCGCCAGCAGCTTGGGGGGGAATGAGCAGTTCTTC.

With regard to this clone: Other DNA variants within this sample encode the same CDR3. This chain connects TRBV7-2 to TRBJ1-1, with D hard to call. In germline, CDR1 is SGHTA, CDR2 FQGNSA. The CDR3 covers 15 residues. The V and J ends lost 5 bases and 4 bases respectively, with 17 bases between them. The CDR3 sequence is CASSLGRGLGTEAFF. DNA for the CDR3: TGTGCCAGCAGCCTGGGAAGAGGGCTCGGCACTGAAGCTTTCTTT.

The chain links TRBV4-3 to TRBJ2-1; no clear D gene. The CDR3 consists of 16 residues. Trimming shortened V by 5 bases and J by 3 bases, and 17 bases separated the two germline ends. Germline assignment: CDR1 LGHNA and CDR2 YSLEER. The CDR3 region is CASSNYGPGNYNEQFF. The CDR3 DNA reads as TGCGCCAGCAGCAACTATGGACCGGGTAACTACAATGAGCAGTTCTTC.

The V and J genes are TRBV7-9 and TRBJ1-2; D remains unclear. The CDR3 sequence is 12 residues long. The germline V gene has CDR1 SEHNR and CDR2 FQNEAQ (reference sequence). V was shortened by 5 bases and J by 5 bases, with 9 bases between the two germline ends. CDR3 protein: CASSRESYGYTF. As DNA, the CDR3 is TGTGCCAGCAGCCGTGAGTCGTATGGCTACACCTTC.

This clone was found once. The gene calls are TRBV7-9 and TRBJ1-2, with D possibly being TRBD1 (5 bases). CDR1 SEHNR and CDR2 FQNEAQ come from the germline V gene (reference sequence). This CDR3 comprises 14 residues. Trimming removed 1 base from V and 4 bases from J, with 10 bases in between. The CDR3 region has the DNA TGTGCCAGCAGCTTAGGGCAGGGACCCTATGGCTACACCTTC. Its translation: CASSLGQGPYGYTF.

The chain couples TRBV19 to TRBJ1-1; 7 bases agree with TRBD1. V shed 4 bases and J 4 bases; nucleotides not matched to a gene: 6. This CDR3 contains 14 residues. CDR1 and CDR2 (germline): LNHDA, SQIVND (reference sequence). CDR3 loop: CASSTTGAGTEAFF. In nucleotides, the CDR3 is TGTGCCAGTAGTACAACAGGGGCTGGCACTGAAGCTTTCTTT.

The chain carries TRBV9 and TRBJ2-3; D call uncertain. CDR3 length: 15 amino acids. The V and J ends lost 0 bases and 0 bases respectively, with 8 bases between them. Germline V gene sequence: CDR1 SGDLS, CDR2 YYNGEE. The CDR3 region has the DNA TGTGCCAGCAGCGTAGACGCTCTAAGCACAGATACGCAGTATTTT. Translated: CASSVDALSTDTQYF.

J is TRBJ2-2 and V is TRBV7-9, with 7 bases matching TRBD2. The CDR3 sequence is 17 residues long. With V trimmed by 5 bases and J by 1 base, 10 bases remained unmatched. Per the germline V gene, CDR1 is SEHNR and CDR2 is FQNEAQ (reference sequence). This CDR3 is CASSLGLAGLNTGELFF. DNA for the CDR3: TGTGCCAGCAGCCTGGGTTTAGCGGGCCTGAACACCGGGGAGCTGTTTTTT.

V gene TRBV27 combines with J gene TRBJ1-4, with D maybe TRBD1 (5 bases). The CDR3 sequence is 15 residues long. CDR1 MNHEY and CDR2 SMNVEV come from the germline V gene (reference sequence). Trimming shortened V by 4 bases and J by 0 bases, and 9 bases separated the two germline ends. CDR3 coding DNA: TGTGCCAGCAGTTCCCAGGGCGCAACTAATGAAAAACTGTTTTTT. Protein product: CASSSQGATNEKLFF.

This chain connects TRBV9 to TRBJ2-1; D is ambiguous. Looked up from germline, CDR1 is SGDLS and CDR2 is YYNGEE. This CDR3 is built from 17 residues. Trimming left V 2 bases short and J 0 bases short, with 15 bases between. Here the CDR3 DNA reads TGTGCCAGCAGCGTTTCTGACTGGCAGAGCTCCTACAATGAGCAGTTCTTC. Translation gives CASSVSDWQSSYNEQFF.

The rearrangement joins TRBV10-3 to TRBJ1-1; 7 bases are a match to TRBD1. CDR1 and CDR2 from the germline V gene are ENHRY and SYGVKD. There are 14 residues in the CDR3. After removal of 7 bases from V and 0 bases from J, the junction contained 5 bases not matched to a gene. The CDR3 is CAIKRQGLNTEAFF. The CDR3 DNA reads TGTGCCATCAAAAGACAGGGACTGAACACTGAAGCTTTCTTT.

The rearrangement uses TRBV28 and TRBJ2-3, with 11 nucleotides matching TRBD2. Germline CDR1 and CDR2: MDHEN and SYDVKM. With 5 bases clipped from V and 0 bases from J, the junction kept 7 bases outside the gene matches. CDR3 length: 17 residues. CDR3 DNA: TGTGCCAGCAGTCCTCCGGGACTAGCGGCGAGCACAGATACGCAGTATTTT. Amino acids: CASSPPGLAASTDTQYF.

CDR3 in amino acids: CASSQHYGYTF. CDR3 nucleotides: TGTGCCAGCAGTCAACACTATGGCTACACCTTC. The chain couples TRBV2 to TRBJ1-2; D is unresolved. Per germline, CDR1 SNHLY and CDR2 FYNNEI. The length of the CDR3 is 11 residues. Trimming took off 5 bases at V and 3 bases at J, with 4 bases between the two ends.

The chain couples TRBV11-3 to TRBJ1-1; TRBD1 aligns across 11 bases. Per the germline V gene, CDR1 is SGHNT and CDR2 is YENEEA. V lost 4 bases, J lost 7 bases, and 5 bases stayed unmatched. The CDR3 length is 14 residues. The CDR3 DNA reads as TGTGCCAGCAGCTCCAGCGGGACAGGGGGTGAAGCTTTCTTT. Translated, it gives CASSSSGTGGEAFF.

The genes are TRBV7-2 and TRBJ2-5, with TRBD2 as a possible D gene (7 bases). Germline V gene data show CDR1 as SGHTA and CDR2 as FQGNSA. Trimming took 1 base from V and 7 from J, leaving 13 bases between them. The CDR3 has 14 amino acids. The CDR3: CASSLVLRGGTQYF. The DNA for the CDR3 is TGTGCCAGCAGCTTAGTCCTGAGGGGGGGGACCCAGTACTTC.

The genes are TRBV9 and TRBJ2-1; the match to TRBD2 covers 9 bases. Germline CDR1 SGDLS, CDR2 YYNGEE. After removal of 3 bases from V and 5 bases from J, the junction contained 6 bases not matched to a gene. This CDR3 is built from 15 residues. Here the CDR3 reads CASSAEGLADNEQFF. CDR3 nucleotide sequence: TGTGCCAGCAGCGCCGAGGGACTAGCTGACAATGAGCAGTTCTTC.

The chain has TRBV4-2 and TRBJ1-1; no definite D call. With 4 bases removed from V and 8 bases from J, the gap between germline ends came to 17 bases. In germline, CDR1 is LGHNA, CDR2 YNFKEQ. The CDR3 contains 14 residues. CDR3 region: CASSPRQGPLEAFF. The CDR3, as DNA: TGTGCCAGCAGCCCCCGACAAGGCCCCTTGGAAGCTTTCTTT.

The chain recombines TRBV10-2 with TRBJ2-2; weak D call: TRBD1 (5 bases). Germline assignment: CDR1 WSHSY and CDR2 SAAADI. This CDR3 is 16 amino acids long. V gave up 1 base and J gave up 0 bases, with 9 bases separating them. The CDR3 DNA reads TGCGCCAGCAGTGAGTGGGGCAAACCGAACACCGGGGAGCTGTTTTTT. This gives the protein CASSEWGKPNTGELFF.

Turning to this clone: The same CDR3 also results from other DNA sequences found in this sample. The genes are TRBV27 and TRBJ1-1; D gene unclear. Trimming stripped 1 base from V and 4 bases from J, with 7 bases between. CDR1 MNHEY and CDR2 SMNVEV come from the germline V gene (reference sequence). CDR3 length: 13 residues. For the CDR3, the DNA is TGTGCCAGCAGTTTATGGGGTAGCACTGAAGCTTTCTTT. Protein: CASSLWGSTEAFF.